The rows below give T cell receptor beta chains drawn from one sample of a study of shared clonotypes between healthy human individuals. TCRdb's table, derived via immunoSEQ multiplex PCR, lists solely in-frame clones and lacks some. The data show about 2.1 million clones, with approximately 92% seen just once and under 2% held by the top ten. The material sequenced was naive CD8+ T cells from PBMCs. All receptors derive from a man younger than 35 in good health. Some clones in this sample may be carry-over from other donors' samples. Both conserved end residues are part of each CDR3. D genes are given only for firm matches. Clone size, where shown, is once, few, many, or a class for clones that have expanded.

v_call: TRBV19; clone_size: NA; j_call: TRBJ2-3; d_call: TRBD2; cdr3_aa: CASSSGLADSTDTQYF; cdr3_nt: TGTGCCAGTAGTTCCGGACTAGCGGATAGCACAGATACGCAGTATTTT
v_call: TRBV7-6; clone_size: NA; j_call: TRBJ2-3; d_call: NA; cdr3_aa: CASSLSRGRGTDTQYF; cdr3_nt: TGTGCCAGCAGCTTATCCCGGGGGCGCGGGACAGATACGCAGTATTTT
v_call: TRBV27; clone_size: NA; j_call: TRBJ2-7; d_call: TRBD2; cdr3_aa: CASSRLRLAHEQYF; cdr3_nt: TGTGCCAGCAGCCGGCTACGACTAGCCCACGAGCAGTACTTC
v_call: TRBV6-1; clone_size: once; j_call: TRBJ2-1; d_call: NA; cdr3_aa: CASRAEYEQFF; cdr3_nt: TGTGCCAGCAGGGCTGAATACGAGCAGTTCTTC
v_call: TRBV11-2; clone_size: once; j_call: TRBJ2-7; d_call: NA; cdr3_aa: CASSSLGWAYEQYF; cdr3_nt: TGTGCCAGCAGCTCCTTAGGCTGGGCCTACGAGCAGTACTTC
v_call: TRBV27; clone_size: NA; j_call: TRBJ1-5; d_call: NA; cdr3_aa: CASSSIPRGNSNQPQHF; cdr3_nt: TGTGCCAGCAGTTCGATCCCGAGGGGCAATAGCAATCAGCCCCAGCATTTT
v_call: TRBV11-2; clone_size: NA; j_call: TRBJ1-3; d_call: NA; cdr3_aa: CASSSGLLGGNTIYF; cdr3_nt: TGTGCCAGCAGCTCCGGACTGTTAGGTGGAAACACCATATATTTT
v_call: TRBV9; clone_size: NA; j_call: TRBJ1-2; d_call: NA; cdr3_aa: CASSEGRDYGYTF; cdr3_nt: TGTGCCAGCAGCGAGGGGAGGGACTATGGCTACACCTTC
v_call: TRBV27; clone_size: NA; j_call: TRBJ2-3; d_call: TRBD2; cdr3_aa: CASSPISSGSTDTQYF; cdr3_nt: TGTGCCAGCAGTCCCATTTCTAGCGGTAGCACAGATACGCAGTATTTT
v_call: TRBV6-1; clone_size: NA; j_call: TRBJ2-7; d_call: NA; cdr3_aa: CASSEGREQYF; cdr3_nt: TGTGCCAGCAGTGAAGGACGCGAGCAGTACTTC
v_call: TRBV4-1; clone_size: once; j_call: TRBJ2-3; d_call: TRBD2; cdr3_aa: CASSQLAGSTDTQYF; cdr3_nt: TGCGCCAGCAGCCAACTAGCGGGGTCCACAGATACGCAGTATTTT
v_call: TRBV28; clone_size: NA; j_call: TRBJ2-5; d_call: TRBD1; cdr3_aa: CASSLWDRGSLEQYF; cdr3_nt: TGTGCCAGCAGTTTGTGGGACAGGGGTTCGTTAGAGCAGTACTTC
v_call: TRBV15; clone_size: NA; j_call: TRBJ2-1; d_call: TRBD2; cdr3_aa: CATSREGLASYNEQFF; cdr3_nt: TGTGCCACCAGCAGAGAGGGACTAGCTTCCTACAATGAGCAGTTCTTC
v_call: TRBV30; clone_size: once; j_call: TRBJ2-7; d_call: NA; cdr3_aa: CAWSVAGPYEQYF; cdr3_nt: TGTGCCTGGAGTGTGGCAGGGCCCTACGAGCAGTACTTC
v_call: TRBV29-1; clone_size: NA; j_call: TRBJ2-7; d_call: NA; cdr3_aa: CSVVGFAGEQYF; cdr3_nt: TGCAGCGTTGTAGGGTTCGCGGGCGAGCAGTACTTC
v_call: TRBV14; clone_size: NA; j_call: TRBJ1-1; d_call: NA; cdr3_aa: CASSPDRVMNTEAFF; cdr3_nt: TGTGCCAGCAGCCCCGATAGGGTTATGAACACTGAAGCTTTCTTT
v_call: TRBV7-8; clone_size: NA; j_call: TRBJ2-7; d_call: NA; cdr3_aa: CASSIGTWSRYEQYF; cdr3_nt: TGTGCCAGCAGCATCGGGACCTGGTCTAGATACGAGCAGTACTTC
v_call: TRBV18; clone_size: NA; j_call: TRBJ2-2; d_call: NA; cdr3_aa: CASSEDSQSGELFF; cdr3_nt: TGTGCCAGCTCAGAGGACTCGCAATCCGGGGAGCTGTTTTTT
v_call: TRBV28; clone_size: NA; j_call: TRBJ1-1; d_call: NA; cdr3_aa: CASSPLNTEAFF; cdr3_nt: TGTGCCAGCAGTCCACTGAACACTGAAGCTTTCTTT
v_call: TRBV28; clone_size: NA; j_call: TRBJ1-2; d_call: NA; cdr3_aa: CASSLYAESLTYGYTF; cdr3_nt: TGTGCCAGCAGTTTATATGCAGAGTCCCTTACCTATGGCTACACCTTC
v_call: TRBV10-3; clone_size: NA; j_call: TRBJ1-2; d_call: NA; cdr3_aa: CAISEYSTGFGYTF; cdr3_nt: TGTGCCATCAGTGAGTACAGCACAGGGTTTGGCTACACCTTC
v_call: TRBV5-1; clone_size: NA; j_call: TRBJ2-7; d_call: TRBD2; cdr3_aa: CASSSTSSGKIYEQYF; cdr3_nt: TGCGCCAGCAGCTCCACTAGCAGCGGGAAAATCTACGAGCAGTACTTC
v_call: TRBV7-9; clone_size: NA; j_call: TRBJ2-3; d_call: NA; cdr3_aa: CASSSGPSFSTDTQYF; cdr3_nt: TGTGCCAGCAGCTCCGGACCCTCCTTTTCCACAGATACGCAGTATTTT
v_call: TRBV27; clone_size: once; j_call: TRBJ1-2; d_call: NA; cdr3_aa: CASSLSQVNGYTF; cdr3_nt: TGTGCCAGCAGTTTATCACAGGTCAATGGCTACACCTTC
v_call: TRBV11-1; clone_size: NA; j_call: TRBJ1-1; d_call: NA; cdr3_aa: CASSLSGGLNTEAFF; cdr3_nt: TGTGCCAGCAGCTTATCGGGGGGATTGAACACTGAAGCTTTCTTT
v_call: TRBV29-1; clone_size: few; j_call: TRBJ1-1; d_call: NA; cdr3_aa: CSGFSRGPWGTEAFF; cdr3_nt: TGCAGCGGATTCTCCAGGGGCCCTTGGGGCACTGAAGCTTTCTTT
v_call: TRBV9; clone_size: NA; j_call: TRBJ1-1; d_call: TRBD1; cdr3_aa: CASSLNTGAAMNTEAFF; cdr3_nt: TGTGCCAGCAGCTTAAACACAGGGGCGGCCATGAACACTGAAGCTTTCTTT
v_call: TRBV14; clone_size: NA; j_call: TRBJ2-7; d_call: NA; cdr3_aa: CASSPGFPYEQYF; cdr3_nt: TGTGCCAGCAGCCCTGGTTTTCCTTACGAGCAGTACTTC
v_call: TRBV7-9; clone_size: once; j_call: TRBJ1-2; d_call: NA; cdr3_aa: CASSLGSGGPYGYTF; cdr3_nt: TGTGCCAGCAGCTTAGGGTCTGGGGGGCCCTATGGCTACACCTTC
v_call: TRBV4-3; clone_size: NA; j_call: TRBJ2-3; d_call: NA; cdr3_aa: CASSQDTGTSPDTQYF; cdr3_nt: TGCGCCAGCAGCCAGGATACCGGGACTTCCCCAGATACGCAGTATTTT
v_call: TRBV15; clone_size: NA; j_call: TRBJ1-4; d_call: NA; cdr3_aa: CATSSPLRGGRETNEKLFF; cdr3_nt: TGTGCCACCAGCAGCCCGTTACGAGGAGGGCGCGAAACTAATGAAAAACTGTTTTTT
v_call: TRBV7-9; clone_size: NA; j_call: TRBJ2-5; d_call: TRBD1; cdr3_aa: CASSSEDRYRETQYF; cdr3_nt: TGTGCCAGCAGCTCTGAGGACAGGTATCGAGAGACCCAGTACTTC
v_call: TRBV9; clone_size: NA; j_call: TRBJ2-7; d_call: TRBD1; cdr3_aa: CASSVDSRGLEQYF; cdr3_nt: TGTGCCAGCAGCGTAGATAGCAGGGGGCTTGAGCAGTACTTC
v_call: TRBV15; clone_size: NA; j_call: TRBJ2-7; d_call: NA; cdr3_aa: CATSIGGGPYEQYF; cdr3_nt: TGTGCCACCAGCATAGGGGGAGGTCCCTACGAGCAGTACTTC
v_call: TRBV29-1; clone_size: NA; j_call: TRBJ2-2; d_call: NA; cdr3_aa: CSVASLPNTGELFF; cdr3_nt: TGCAGCGTTGCCAGCCTTCCCAACACCGGGGAGCTGTTTTTT
v_call: TRBV28; clone_size: NA; j_call: TRBJ2-1; d_call: TRBD2; cdr3_aa: CASSLQTSGSFNEQFF; cdr3_nt: TGTGCCAGCAGTTTACAGACTAGCGGGAGCTTTAATGAGCAGTTCTTC
v_call: TRBV5-6; clone_size: NA; j_call: TRBJ1-1; d_call: TRBD1; cdr3_aa: CASSPGAGGEAFF; cdr3_nt: TGTGCCAGCAGCCCGGGGGCAGGGGGAGAGGCTTTCTTT
v_call: TRBV6-6; clone_size: NA; j_call: TRBJ1-4; d_call: NA; cdr3_aa: CASSGFSGEDNEKLFF; cdr3_nt: TGTGCCAGCAGTGGCTTTTCGGGAGAGGATAATGAAAAACTGTTTTTT
v_call: TRBV4-3; clone_size: NA; j_call: TRBJ2-1; d_call: NA; cdr3_aa: CASSQDLRGGNEQFF; cdr3_nt: TGCGCCAGCAGCCAAGACCTGAGGGGCGGGAATGAGCAGTTCTTC
v_call: TRBV7-9; clone_size: NA; j_call: TRBJ2-7; d_call: NA; cdr3_aa: CASSPLEGTPTYEQYF; cdr3_nt: TGTGCCAGCAGCCCCCTAGAGGGAACACCGACCTACGAGCAGTACTTC